The T cell receptor beta chain under discussion was sequenced for a study of Graves' ophthalmopathy and Graves' hyperthyroidism. Study-wide results and limits: Appearing in blood as well were most expanded thyroid clonotypes above 0.001 frequency.

The CDR3 extends over 13 amino acids. V was cut by 3 bases and J by 2 bases, with 7 bases left in between. The authors amplified TCR beta CDR3 regions from RNA transcripts. Following a first-round RT-PCR that used HTBI primers, a second-round multiplex PCR was carried out. Using its own MiXCR run on the multiplex PCR reads, TCRdb lists one record per CDR3 protein. The top ten hold approximately 6.9% of the sample, which has just over 600,000 distinct CDR3 sequences, approximately 21% seen once. Cases classed as stable hyperthyroidism had no ophthalmopathy within 18 months of follow-up. At least ten counts were recorded for this clonotype. The antigen is undetermined.

The sequence derives from a woman aged 18-29 years with stable Graves' hyperthyroidism. Some clones in this sample may be carry-over from other donors' samples. The sequenced sample was peripheral blood. The chain carries TRBV12-3 or TRBV12-4 and TRBJ1-1; D uncertain. CDR3 region: CASSFGPNTEAFF. The DNA for the CDR3 is TGTGCCAGCAGTTTCGGTCCAAACACTGAAGCTTTCTTT.